This entry is about one TCR beta chain. Antigen specificity is unknown. A read error may produce the germline difference seen at one junction end. The study ran its PCR with 60 Vbeta and 13 Jbeta primers. The method was immunoSEQ multiplex PCR; TCRdb's version includes in-frame clones alone and lacks a portion of them. This repertoire comprises fewer than 60,000 clones; its ten largest clones make up 6.5% to 8%. Germline loops: CDR1 SGHRS, CDR2 YFSETQ. This CDR3 has 14 residues. The data stem from a study of cytomegalovirus exposure and HLA in healthy donors. Overall study results and limits: In all likelihood, a cluster of highly shared sequence variants was a sequencing artifact.

Sequenced material: PBMCs. The clonotype was recovered from a woman between 35 and 50 years old in good health and CMV-seronegative. V and J are TRBV5-1 and TRBJ1-1; 9 bases match TRBD1. Written as DNA, the CDR3 is TGCGCCAGCAGCTTGGGACGGACAGGGGATGAAGATTTCTTT. It yields the protein CASSLGRTGDEDFF.